Below, 26 T cell receptor beta chains from the same sample are listed, as sequenced in a study of T cell repertoires in aging, cancer and after chemotherapy. The template was genomic DNA from peripheral blood, not RNA. Rearranged V-D-J TRB sequences were amplified with a mixed TRB-A/B primer pool. TCRdb re-called the multiplex PCR reads through MiXCR, storing one row per CDR3 protein. The data hold about 2,300 distinct CDR3 sequences, with roughly three fifths observed a single time. Material for sequencing was blood. The receptors originated from a human donor with a solid tumor.

The chain has TRBV15 and TRBJ2-7; tentative D call: TRBD1 (6 bases). V was shortened by 5 bases and J by 1 base, with 9 bases between the two germline ends. The CDR3 covers 13 residues. Germline V gene sequence: CDR1 LNHNV, CDR2 YYDKDF (reference sequence). CDR3 region: CATSFDRSYEQYF. The CDR3 DNA follows: TGTGCCACCAGCTTCGACAGGTCCTACGAGCAGTACTTC.

The chain joins TRBV7-9 to TRBJ1-1; TRBD1 might be the D (6 bases). V lost 4 bases and J 4 bases, leaving 13 bases between the germline ends. The CDR3 has 14 amino acids. Germline CDR1 SEHNR, CDR2 FQNEAQ (reference sequence). The CDR3 DNA is TGTGCCAGCAGCTCGCCACAGGGCGGCACTGAAGCTTTCTTT. Its translation: CASSSPQGGTEAFF.

This clonotype was recorded a few times. The chain links TRBV6-1 to TRBJ1-2, with 7 bases fitting TRBD1. With 4 bases clipped from V and 6 bases from J, the junction kept 8 bases outside the gene matches. Germline V gives CDR1 MNHNS, CDR2 SASEGT. CDR3 length: 14 amino acids. The CDR3 region is CASSVNRGEDGYTF. The CDR3 region has the DNA TGTGCCAGCAGTGTGAACAGGGGAGAGGATGGCTACACCTTC.

This rearrangement joins TRBV29-1 to TRBJ2-2; 14 positions match TRBD2. V shed 6 bases and J 5 bases; nucleotides not matched to a gene: 8. This CDR3 contains 16 residues. CDR1 is SQVTM and CDR2 is ANQGSEA in the germline V gene. The CDR3: CSVLGTSGSGTGELFF. The CDR3, as DNA: TGCAGCGTCCTAGGGACTAGCGGGAGTGGGACCGGGGAGCTGTTTTTT.

This clonotype was counted a single time. This chain uses TRBV28 with TRBJ2-7; D is uncertain. Germline-derived CDR1 and CDR2 are MDHEN and SYDVKM. The CDR3 consists of 11 residues. Trimming took 2 bases from V and 4 from J, leaving 3 bases between them. Written as DNA, the CDR3 is TGTGCCAGCAGTTTAAGGTACGAGCAGTACTTC. Amino acid sequence: CASSLRYEQYF. Based on the CDR3 plus reference TRBV28 and TRBJ2-7, the full variable domain is DVKVTQSSRYLVKRTGEKVFLECVQDMDHENMFWYRQDPGLGLRLIYFSYDVKMKEKGDIPEGYSVSREKKERFSLILESASTNQTSMYLCASSLRYEQYFGPGTRLTVT.

The chain couples TRBV7-2 to TRBJ2-7; D gene uncertain. The germline CDR1 and CDR2 sequences are SGHTA and FQGNSA. Trimming shortened V by 1 base and J by 0 bases, and 7 bases separated the two germline ends. This CDR3 is built from 14 residues. The CDR3 spells CASSLEGSSYEQYF. The DNA for the CDR3 is TGTGCCAGCAGCTTAGAAGGAAGCTCCTACGAGCAGTACTTC.

CDR3: CASSRGGGVNYGYTF. CDR3 nucleotide sequence: TGTGCCAGCAGCCGCGGAGGGGGCGTCAACTATGGCTACACCTTC. The chain uses TRBV5-6 and TRBJ1-2; 7 bases fit TRBD1. The CDR3 is 15 residues long. Germline loops: CDR1 SGHDT, CDR2 YYEEEE. Trimming cost V 4 bases and J 2 bases; bases outside gene matches: 8.

CDR3 amino acids: CASRYIQVRDNTDTQYF. The CDR3 DNA follows: TGTGCCAGCAGATATATCCAGGTGCGGGATAACACAGATACGCAGTATTTT. The chain employs TRBV12-3 or TRBV12-4 and TRBJ2-3; TRBD2 is a possible D gene (6 bases). CDR3 length equals 17 residues. The germline V and J ends were trimmed by 6 bases and 2 bases, with 21 bases remaining between them.

This clonotype is a singleton in its sample. This chain connects TRBV6-6 to TRBJ1-2, with D hard to call. The ends were cut back, 7 bases at V and 2 bases at J, with 11 bases in the middle. This CDR3 contains 13 residues. Germline loops: CDR1 MNHNY, CDR2 SVGAGI (reference sequence). The CDR3 loop is CASNPTANYGYTF. In nucleotides, the CDR3 is TGTGCCAGCAACCCCACAGCCAACTATGGCTACACCTTC.

J is TRBJ2-7 and V is TRBV19, with D maybe TRBD1 (6 bases). From germline, CDR1 is LNHDA and CDR2 SQIVND (reference sequence). The CDR3 has 14 amino acids. V was trimmed by 5 bases and J by 1 base, leaving 12 bases between them. This CDR3 reads CASSEDRLSYEQYF. The CDR3 DNA reads as TGTGCCAGTAGTGAAGACAGGTTATCCTACGAGCAGTACTTC. The complete variable domain, with remaining parts taken from reference TRBV19 and TRBJ2-7, reads DGGITQSPKYLFRKEGQNVTLSCEQNLNHDAMYWYRQDPGQGLRLIYYSQIVNDFQKGDIAEGYSVSREKKESFPLTVTSAQKNPTAFYLCASSEDRLSYEQYFGPGTRLTVT.

The genes are TRBV5-1 and TRBJ2-1; TRBD2 matches 9 bases. The ends lost 1 base at V and 3 bases at J; junction bases unmatched: 5. The germline CDR1 and CDR2 sequences are SGHRS and YFSETQ. The CDR3 sequence is 16 residues long. The CDR3 DNA reads TGCGCCAGCAGCTTGAGGCTAGCGGGGTACTACAATGAGCAGTTCTTC. Encoded protein: CASSLRLAGYYNEQFF.

V is TRBV30 and J is TRBJ1-2, with a weak D call TRBD1 (6 bases). The germline V and J ends were trimmed by 0 bases and 13 bases, with 15 bases remaining between them. This CDR3 is built from 12 residues. Germline lookup yields CDR1 GTSNPN and CDR2 SVGIG (reference sequence). CDR3 nucleotide sequence: TGTGCCTGGAGTGTACTTGCAGGGGCCCTCACCTTC. As protein: CAWSVLAGALTF.

The chain has TRBV6-1 and TRBJ2-5, with 15 positions matching TRBD2. Germline V gives CDR1 MNHNS, CDR2 SASEGT. V gave up 6 bases and J gave up 0 bases; unmatched junction bases: 11. This CDR3 has 19 amino acids. For the CDR3, the DNA is TGTGCCAGCAGAGGGAAAGGGACTAGCGGGAGGACGTACCAAGAGACCCAGTACTTC. Translated, it gives CASRGKGTSGRTYQETQYF.

The chain has TRBV6-5 and TRBJ2-1; 14 nucleotides align to TRBD2. V shed 5 bases, J shed 8 bases, and the junction held 5 bases outside the gene matches. This CDR3 comprises 15 residues. The germline CDR1 and CDR2 sequences are MNHEY and SVGAGI. CDR3 bases: TGTGCCAGCAGTACCGGGACTAGCGGGAGTCATGAGCAGTTCTTC. Encoded protein: CASSTGTSGSHEQFF.

The chain couples TRBV18 to TRBJ1-2; tentative D call: TRBD1 (6 bases). The CDR3 spans 14 residues. CDR1 and CDR2 from the germline V gene are KGHSH and LQKENI. Deletions cut 0 bases from V and 4 bases from J, with 9 bases between. CDR3 residues: CASSPPEGGYGYTF. The CDR3 DNA sequence: TGTGCCAGCTCACCACCGGAGGGGGGCTATGGCTACACCTTC.

This clonotype was seen once. The V and J genes are TRBV11-2 and TRBJ2-3, with D perhaps TRBD1 (6 bases). The germline CDR1 and CDR2 sequences are SGHAT and FQNNGV. V was trimmed by 3 bases and J by 6 bases, leaving 16 bases between them. This CDR3 is 15 amino acids long. DNA of the CDR3: TGTGCCAGCAGCTTGGGGACACTAACGGCGGATACGCAGTATTTT. It encodes CASSLGTLTADTQYF.

This chain links TRBV6-1 with TRBJ2-7; TRBD1 matches at 8 bases. The CDR3 is 16 residues long. J gave up 7 bases and V 0 bases, and 11 bases lay outside the gene matches. The germline V gene has CDR1 MNHNS and CDR2 SASEGT. The CDR3 sequence is CASSEAHRTGSREQYF. The CDR3 DNA follows: TGTGCCAGCAGTGAAGCGCACCGGACAGGGTCGAGAGAGCAGTACTTC.

The chain combines TRBV11-2 with TRBJ2-2, with D possibly TRBD2 on 5 matching bases. V gave up 1 base and J gave up 4 bases, with 13 bases separating them. The germline V gene encodes CDR1 SGHAT and CDR2 FQNNGV. The CDR3 length is 16 residues. CDR3 loop: CASSLGGSAITGELFF. DNA for the CDR3: TGTGCCAGCAGCTTAGGAGGGTCAGCTATCACCGGGGAGCTGTTTTTT.

The chain carries TRBV19 and TRBJ2-1; 16 nucleotides align to TRBD2. The CDR3 contains 16 residues. The junction had 9 bases not matched to a gene; V was cut back by 7 bases and J by 9 bases. Germline CDR1 reads LNHDA; CDR2 reads SQIVND (reference sequence). In DNA, the CDR3 is TGTGCCAGTACCTCCGGGACTAGCGGGAGGGTAGTTGAGCAGTTCTTC. It encodes CASTSGTSGRVVEQFF.

V and J are TRBV29-1 and TRBJ1-2; no clear D. Germline V gives CDR1 SQVTM, CDR2 ANQGSEA. This CDR3 contains 12 residues. V was cut by 2 bases and J by 9 bases, with 13 bases left in between. CDR3 nucleotides: TGCAGCGTTGAAAAGAGCTTTTATTGCTACACCTTC. Protein: CSVEKSFYCYTF.

V usage is TRBV5-1 and J usage is TRBJ2-7; weak D call: TRBD2 (5 bases). CDR3 length: 14 amino acids. V was cut by 0 bases and J by 6 bases, with 13 bases left in between. Germline CDR1 is SGHRS and CDR2 is YFSETQ. The CDR3 loop reads CASSLGGSRREQYF. The CDR3 coding sequence is TGCGCCAGCAGCTTGGGTGGGAGTAGACGCGAGCAGTACTTC.

This chain's CDR3 is CASRPTNGAYEQYF. CDR3 DNA: TGTGCCAGCAGGCCGACTAACGGGGCCTACGAGCAGTACTTC. V gene TRBV6-6 combines with J gene TRBJ2-7; D perhaps matches TRBD2 (5 bases). The CDR3 spans 14 residues. V lost 6 bases, J lost 2 bases, and 14 bases lay in between. Germline assignment: CDR1 MNHNY and CDR2 SVGAGI (reference sequence).

The chain is built from TRBV28 and TRBJ1-6; a weak D match, TRBD1 (6 bases). Trimming removed 2 bases from V and 10 bases from J, with 18 bases in between. CDR1 is MDHEN, CDR2 SYDVKM, per germline. This CDR3 is 16 amino acids long. The CDR3 region is CASSLGGGGNGSPLHF. The CDR3 DNA reads as TGTGCCAGCAGTTTAGGGGGAGGGGGGAACGGGTCACCCCTCCACTTT.

The chain combines TRBV19 with TRBJ1-4; TRBD1 matches 7 bases. Trimming at V came to 5 bases and at J to 8 bases, leaving 11 bases not matched to a gene. The CDR3 has 15 amino acids. Germline V CDR1 and CDR2: LNHDA, SQIVND (reference sequence). CDR3 nucleotides: TGTGCCAGTAGTTCGCACCCCACAGGGGTAGAAAAACTGTTTTTT. Translated: CASSSHPTGVEKLFF.

V gene TRBV12-3 or TRBV12-4 combines with J gene TRBJ1-2; no firm D call. The CDR3 covers 13 residues. Trimming shortened V by 3 bases and J by 3 bases, and 8 bases separated the two germline ends. CDR3: CASSLTSDYGYTF. CDR3 nucleotide sequence: TGTGCCAGCAGTTTGACATCGGACTATGGCTACACCTTC.

The CDR3: CASSSLPGNEQYF. The CDR3 DNA reads TGTGCCAGCAGTTCACTCCCGGGGAACGAGCAGTACTTC. V gene TRBV11-1 combines with J gene TRBJ2-7, with D possibly matching TRBD2 (5 bases). Deletions cut 6 bases from V and 5 bases from J, with 14 bases between. The CDR3 is made up of 13 amino acids. Germline CDR1 reads SGHAT; CDR2 reads FQDESV (reference sequence).